Each of the 26 T cell receptor beta chains below was sequenced from the same sample in a study of blood T cells in healthy people across ages (dated by TCRdb to about 2015). Library method: 5' RACE. The second PCR ran for roughly 6 to 11 cycles and used a J-beta primer mix along with a sample-barcoded 5' primer. Through fastp at Q25 and MiXCR, TCRdb rebuilt clones from the public reads, retaining in-frame beta chains. Identical CDR3 proteins give one entry, which carries the most common genes and DNA. Across this sample there are over 1,500,000 distinct CDR3 sequences, with about 39% seen only once. Roughly 23% of the sample belongs to the ten largest clones. Input material: blood. Receptor source: a human donor in good health.

In the case of this clonotype: A much larger clone differs from this one at a single base, so this may be a read error. V usage is TRBV29-1 and J usage is TRBJ2-5; the match to TRBD2 covers 9 bases. V shed 0 bases and J 11 bases; nucleotides not matched to a gene: 10. The CDR3 covers 14 residues. Germline V gene data show CDR1 as SQVTM and CDR2 as ANQGSEA. CDR3 amino acids: CSVEEGRGGDEQYF. In DNA form, the CDR3 reads TGCAGCGTTGAAGAAGGGCGGGGGGGCGATGAGCAGTACTTC.

This clonotype was detected once. V and J are TRBV7-2 and TRBJ1-1; D unresolved. Germline CDR1 SGHTA, CDR2 FQGNSA. The CDR3 sequence is 15 residues long. With 3 bases removed from V and 0 bases from J, the gap between germline ends came to 11 bases. The CDR3 spells CASSFGRNMNTEAFF. CDR3 in DNA: TGTGCCAGCAGCTTTGGGAGAAACATGAACACTGAAGCTTTCTTT.

This clonotype was recorded many times. CDR3 bases: TGTGCCAGCAGCCCCGGGACAGGGAAAGCCCAGTACTTC. As protein: CASSPGTGKAQYF. The V and J genes are TRBV7-2 and TRBJ2-5, with 9 bases identical to TRBD1. CDR1 is SGHTA and CDR2 is FQGNSA in the germline V gene. The CDR3 has 13 residues. V lost 5 bases to trimming and J lost 9 bases; unmatched junction nucleotides: 7.

CDR3 in DNA: TGTGCCAGCAGCGTCAACCCAGGGGGGAATGAGCAGTTCTTC. This sequence encodes CASSVNPGGNEQFF. The J gene is TRBJ2-1, the V gene TRBV2; a possible D gene is TRBD1 (7 bases). Per the germline V gene, CDR1 is SNHLY and CDR2 is FYNNEI. V was cut by 6 bases and J by 7 bases, with 16 bases left in between. This CDR3 is 14 amino acids long.

The V call is TRBV7-8, the J call TRBJ2-5; TRBD2 matches at 8 bases. Germline V gives CDR1 SGHVS, CDR2 FQNEAQ. The CDR3 consists of 15 residues. V was pared by 4 bases and J by 0 bases, with 4 bases of the junction left unmatched. CDR3 protein: CASSSAGENQETQYF. The CDR3 DNA sequence: TGTGCCAGCAGCTCAGCGGGGGAAAACCAAGAGACCCAGTACTTC.

This clonotype was seen more than once but under ten times. This chain links TRBV20-1 with TRBJ2-3; tentatively, D is TRBD1 (7 bases). Germline loops: CDR1 DFQATT, CDR2 SNEGSKA (reference sequence). The V end was cut by 0 bases, the J end by 0 bases, with 16 bases between. This CDR3 is built from 17 residues. The CDR3 loop is CSARDPGGRGSTDTQYF. The CDR3 DNA follows: TGCAGTGCTAGAGACCCCGGGGGCAGGGGGAGCACAGATACGCAGTATTTT.

V and J are TRBV24-1 and TRBJ2-5; weak D call: TRBD2 (7 bases). Germline CDR1 reads KGHDR; CDR2 reads SFDVKD. V was cut by 5 bases and J by 5 bases, with 23 bases left in between. The CDR3 has 17 amino acids. Written as DNA, the CDR3 is TGTGCCACCAGTGCCTTCCCCTCGGGGGGCTACAAGGAGACCCAGTACTTC. It specifies CATSAFPSGGYKETQYF.

This clonotype showed up just a few times. This chain connects TRBV14 to TRBJ2-7, with 9 bases identical to TRBD1. Germline V CDR1 and CDR2: SGHDN, FVKESK. The CDR3 runs to 14 residues. V lost 4 bases to trimming and J lost 6 bases; unmatched junction nucleotides: 7. CDR3 coding DNA: TGTGCCAGCAGCCTAGGGACAGGGTTTTCCGAGCAGTACTTC. Translating it yields CASSLGTGFSEQYF. Variable domain in full (rest from reference TRBV14 and TRBJ2-7): EAGVTQFPSHSVIEKGQTVTLRCDPISGHDNLYWYRRVMGKEIKFLLHFVKESKQDESGMPNNRFLAERTGGTYSTLKVQPAELEDSGVYFCASSLGTGFSEQYFGPGTRLTVT.

The chain carries TRBV5-1 and TRBJ2-7, with D perhaps matching TRBD2 (5 bases). V shed 2 bases and J shed 2 bases, with 11 bases lying between them. The V gene's germline CDR1 is SGHRS and CDR2 YFSETQ. The CDR3 consists of 14 residues. As DNA, the CDR3 is TGCGCCAGCAGCTTCGGGGTATCGGCCTACGAGCAGTACTTC. It specifies CASSFGVSAYEQYF.

The CDR3, as DNA: TGCAGTGCTAGAGATCCCCTGGACAAATCAGATACGCAGTATTTT. Encoded protein: CSARDPLDKSDTQYF. V is TRBV20-1 and J is TRBJ2-3; TRBD1 is a possible D gene (5 bases). Germline lookup yields CDR1 DFQATT and CDR2 SNEGSKA (reference sequence). This CDR3 comprises 15 residues. Trimming removed 0 bases at V and 4 bases at J, with 14 bases between.

This clonotype was observed a handful of times. The chain recombines TRBV20-1 with TRBJ1-2; D remains ambiguous. V lost 5 bases and J lost 2, with 6 bases in between. Germline CDR1 reads DFQATT; CDR2 reads SNEGSKA (reference sequence). The CDR3 extends over 11 amino acids. The CDR3: CSAPWNYGYTF. The CDR3 coding sequence is TGCAGTGCTCCGTGGAACTATGGCTACACCTTC.

This clonotype was counted a few times. CDR3 residues: CASSLGLRKNQPQHF. The CDR3 bases are TGTGCCAGCAGTTTAGGGCTGAGGAAGAATCAGCCCCAGCATTTT. The rearrangement uses TRBV12-3 or TRBV12-4 and TRBJ1-5; D is ambiguous. V was pared by 1 base and J by 4 bases, with 11 bases between. The CDR3 totals 15 residues.

The count of this clonotype is one. This rearrangement joins TRBV4-2 to TRBJ2-1, with D perhaps matching TRBD2 (6 bases). The germline gives CDR1 LGHNA, CDR2 YNFKEQ. V was shortened by 0 bases and J by 13 bases, with 25 bases between the two germline ends. CDR3 length equals 17 residues. The CDR3 DNA reads TGTGCCAGCAGCCAAGAGCCCCGCGGGGCCAACCAAGAGACCCAGTTCTTC. Its translation is CASSQEPRGANQETQFF.

This clonotype has just a few counts. The rearrangement uses TRBV14 and TRBJ2-3; D could derive from TRBD1 or TRBD2 (5 bases each). CDR3 size: 14 residues. Trimming took 4 bases from V and 4 from J, leaving 12 bases between them. Germline values: CDR1 SGHDN, CDR2 FVKESK. The CDR3 is CASSPGRRSDTQYF. DNA for the CDR3: TGTGCCAGCAGCCCGGGACGAAGGTCAGATACGCAGTATTTT.

The chain couples TRBV2 to TRBJ2-3; D is perhaps TRBD2 (7 bases). The germline V and J ends were trimmed by 8 bases and 4 bases, with 19 bases remaining between them. This CDR3 is 15 amino acids long. The germline V gene has CDR1 SNHLY and CDR2 FYNNEI. The DNA of the CDR3 is TGTGCCAGCCGATTAGGGGGGGCCTTCGCAGATACGCAGTATTTT. This sequence encodes CASRLGGAFADTQYF.

The chain carries TRBV18 and TRBJ2-7; D is ambiguous. Deletions cut 3 bases from V and 5 bases from J, with 8 bases between. Per the germline V gene, CDR1 is KGHSH and CDR2 is LQKENI. CDR3 length equals 12 residues. CDR3 region: CASSPQADEQYF. CDR3 coding DNA: TGTGCCAGCTCACCTCAGGCCGACGAGCAGTACTTC.

The chain is built from TRBV20-1 and TRBJ2-5; 8 bases map to TRBD1. Germline CDR1 and CDR2: DFQATT and SNEGSKA (reference sequence). The CDR3 sequence is 15 residues long. V dropped 4 bases and J dropped 5; count of bases not matched to a gene: 12. The CDR3 bases are TGCAGTGCTACTCACGAGCAGGGGGCGCGGGAGACCCAGTACTTC. It yields the protein CSATHEQGARETQYF.

This clonotype has at least ten counts. V and J are TRBV20-1 and TRBJ2-7; tentative D call: TRBD1 (6 bases). V lost 1 base to trimming and J lost 6 bases, with 13 bases between them. Per the germline V gene, CDR1 is DFQATT and CDR2 is SNEGSKA (reference sequence). The CDR3 has 13 residues. Written as DNA, the CDR3 is TGCAGTGCTAGAGTAGTCAGGGGCGGCGAGCAGTACTTC. Translating gives CSARVVRGGEQYF.

On this clonotype: An end of the junction does not agree with germline; a read error may underlie this. V usage is TRBV7-8 and J usage is TRBJ1-5; D remains ambiguous. The CDR3 runs 15 residues. Germline V gene sequence: CDR1 SGHVS, CDR2 FQNEAQ. The CDR3 sequence is CAGSQSRLSNQPQHF. CDR3 coding DNA: TGTGCCGGCAGCCAGAGTCGTCTTTCCAATCAGCCCCAGCATTTT. Variable domain in full (rest from reference TRBV7-8 and TRBJ1-5): GAGVSQSPRYKVAKRGQDVALRCDPISGHVSLFWYQQALGQGPEFLTYFQNEAQLDKSGLPSDRFFAERPEGSVSTLKIQRTQQEDSAVYLCAGSQSRLSNQPQHFGDGTRLSIL.

In regard to this clonotype: A read error may account for a junction end that differs from germline. The chain couples TRBV28 to TRBJ2-7; D possibly corresponds to TRBD1 (5 bases). Germline V gene lookup returns CDR1 MDHEN and CDR2 SYDVKM. The CDR3 contains 15 residues. Here the CDR3 reads CASSLSTGYSGEQYF. CDR3 nucleotides: TGTGCCAGTAGTTTATCTACAGGATACAGTGGCGAGCAGTACTTC.

This clonotype was found a few times. The CDR3: CASSQLRSYGYTF. Written as DNA, the CDR3 is TGTGCCAGCAGCCAACTGCGGAGCTATGGCTACACCTTC. The chain is built from TRBV3-1 and TRBJ1-2; D gene ambiguous. The CDR3 has 13 amino acids. The V end lost 2 bases, the J end lost 4 bases, and 8 bases lay between the germline ends. Germline CDR1 reads LGHDT; CDR2 reads YNNKEL (reference sequence).

V is TRBV7-2 and J is TRBJ1-2, with D possibly TRBD1 on 6 matching bases. The CDR3 contains 16 residues. V was pared by 2 bases and J by 5 bases, with 18 bases between. Germline V CDR1 and CDR2: SGHTA, FQGNSA. CDR3 in amino acids: CASSLRRAGALYGYTF. The CDR3, as DNA: TGTGCCAGCAGCTTAAGGCGGGCGGGGGCCCTTTATGGCTACACCTTC.

A remark on this clonotype: The junction shows a germline mismatch at one end, possibly a read error. The chain combines TRBV7-7 with TRBJ2-7; TRBD2 agrees at 9 bases. The J call is uncertain, as TRBJ2-5 better fits the DNA end. Germline V lookup: CDR1 SSHAT, CDR2 FNYEAQ (reference sequence). The CDR3 length is 17 residues. CDR3 in amino acids: CASSLGPGLAGEETQYF. DNA for the CDR3: TGTGCTAGCAGCTTAGGCCCGGGACTAGCTGGGGAAGAGACCCAGTACTTC.

The rearrangement joins TRBV7-6 to TRBJ2-3; 7 bases agree with TRBD1. V shed 3 bases, J shed 2 bases, and the junction held 8 bases outside the gene matches. The CDR3 runs to 16 residues. The V gene's germline CDR1 is SGHVS and CDR2 FNYEAQ. The DNA for the CDR3 is TGTGCCAGCAGCTTTTCTGGGGACAGTTTCACAGATACGCAGTATTTT. Translation gives CASSFSGDSFTDTQYF.

This clonotype showed up many times. The chain combines TRBV28 with TRBJ2-7; D remains unclear. The CDR3 covers 12 residues. The germline V and J ends were trimmed by 7 bases and 2 bases, with 9 bases remaining between them. The V gene's germline CDR1 is MDHEN and CDR2 SYDVKM. CDR3 residues: CASMGQTYEQYF. In DNA, the CDR3 is TGTGCCAGCATGGGCCAAACCTACGAGCAGTACTTC.

This clonotype was counted between two and nine times. V and J are TRBV7-9 and TRBJ1-4; tentatively, D is TRBD1 (6 bases). V lost 5 bases, J lost 7 bases, and 14 bases lay in between. In germline, CDR1 is SEHNR, CDR2 FQNEAQ (reference sequence). The CDR3 length is 14 residues. The CDR3 here is CASSAPGVSEKLFF. DNA for the CDR3: TGTGCCAGCAGCGCGCCAGGGGTTTCTGAAAAACTGTTTTTT.